This T cell receptor (beta chain) was identified during a study of blood T cell repertoires in COVID-19. Methods used by the authors: Scientists estimated how many nucleated cells there were by amplifying reference gene primers. Generated by immunoSEQ multiplex PCR, the TCRdb table keeps only in-frame clones and is missing some. The V and J calls and clone size come from that table; D and trimming were worked out from the DNA. The sample lists 210,000 or so clones, roughly 84% seen once, with roughly 20% in the top ten. The CDR3 totals 12 residues. Trimming took 4 bases from V and 9 from J, leaving 13 bases between them. Per germline, CDR1 SQVTM and CDR2 ANQGSEA.

The sample consisted of peripheral blood. This clonotype was sampled from a human donor in a cohort sampled during active COVID-19. The gene calls are TRBV29-1 and TRBJ2-1, with a weak D call TRBD2 (6 bases). CDR3 region: CSVGLGETEQFF. CDR3 nucleotide sequence: TGCAGCGTTGGACTAGGGGAAACTGAGCAGTTCTTC.